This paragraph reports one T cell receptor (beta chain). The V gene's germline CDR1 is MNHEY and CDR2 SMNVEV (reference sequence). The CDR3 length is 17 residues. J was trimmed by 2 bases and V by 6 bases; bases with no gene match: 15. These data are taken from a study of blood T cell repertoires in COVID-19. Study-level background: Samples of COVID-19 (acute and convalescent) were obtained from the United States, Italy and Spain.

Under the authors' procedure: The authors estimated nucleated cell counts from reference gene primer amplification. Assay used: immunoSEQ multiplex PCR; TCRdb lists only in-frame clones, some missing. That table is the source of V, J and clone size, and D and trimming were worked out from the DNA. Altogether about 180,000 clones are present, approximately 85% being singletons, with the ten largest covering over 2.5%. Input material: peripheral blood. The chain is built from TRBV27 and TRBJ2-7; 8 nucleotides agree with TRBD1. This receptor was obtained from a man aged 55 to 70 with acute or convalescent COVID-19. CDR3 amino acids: CASSPPSGQGAAYEQYF. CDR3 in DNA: TGTGCCAGCAGCCCTCCTTCGGGGCAGGGGGCGGCCTACGAGCAGTACTTC.